This TCR beta chain was identified during a study of monozygotic twins with inflammatory bowel disease. General study findings and limits: IBD patients showed reduced TCRbeta diversity (inverse Simpson) versus healthy co-twins.

Concerning this clonotype: Its antigen remains unknown.

Template switching added UMIs carrying a 6-nucleotide sample barcode. The cDNA of both the TCRalpha and TCRbeta chains was subjected to two nested PCRs of approximately 17 and 9 cycles. TCRdb derives one entry per CDR3 protein from the 5' RACE reads, leaving out DNA. The sample's table shows more than 350,000 distinct CDR3 sequences. Germline lookup yields CDR1 SGHDT and CDR2 YYEEEE. This CDR3 comprises 15 residues. The sequence was collected from a human donor with ulcerative colitis or Crohn's disease, or a healthy co-twin of an affected twin (not recorded which). The genes are TRBV5-6 and TRBJ2-7; TCRdb returns TRBD1, unconfirmable since there is no DNA. Sequencing input: blood. The CDR3 loop is CASSLSGQGVYEQYF.